This record covers a single TCR beta chain. TCRbeta libraries were built with three rounds of nested PCR, modified from ARM-PCR. Each CDR3 protein is one row after TCRdb ran MiXCR on the multiplex PCR reads. This sample yields about 70,000 distinct CDR3 sequences, of which approximately 73% are seen a single time; roughly 28% belongs to the top ten. The template was RNA from unsorted bulk tissue. The data originate from a study of tumor and adjacent non-tumor tissue in lung cancer. The V gene lost 4 bases and the J gene lost 3 bases, with 12 bases spanning the gap. Germline loops: CDR1 SGHRS, CDR2 YFSETQ. CDR3 length: 14 amino acids.

This chain connects TRBV5-1 to TRBJ2-3; the D gene could be TRBD1 or TRBD2 (5 bases each). This TCR was recovered from a man between 60 and 75 years old with non-small cell lung cancer. The source material was lung tumor tissue. CDR3 coding DNA: TGCGCCAGCAGCGAGGGGAGTAGTACAGATACGCAGTATTTT. Translation gives CASSEGSSTDTQYF.